This record concerns one T cell receptor (beta chain) sequence. The target antigen is unknown. These data originate in a study of cytomegalovirus exposure and HLA in healthy donors. The wider study: As released early, the data held approximately 80 million unique TCRs from HLA-typed donors. Study-wide results and limits: More clonal expansion characterized HLA-associated TCR beta chains than equally common others in a later analysis.

PCR was performed using 60 Vbeta and 13 Jbeta primers. Sequencing was performed with immunoSEQ multiplex PCR; in TCRdb, only in-frame clones are kept and a portion is missing. The specimen's table records nearly 200,000 clones. The V gene's germline CDR1 is LNHDA and CDR2 SQIVND (reference sequence). Trimming pared 0 bases from V and 2 bases from J, leaving 14 bases between. CDR3 size: 17 residues. The receptor was isolated from a boy between 10 and 17 years old in good health and CMV-seronegative. The chain employs TRBV19 and TRBJ2-1, with a tentative D call TRBD2 (5 bases). The sample taken for sequencing was PBMCs. CDR3 nucleotides: TGTGCCAGTAGTATAGAGGGGAGCGCTTTCGCCTACAATGAGCAGTTCTTC. Translation gives CASSIEGSAFAYNEQFF.